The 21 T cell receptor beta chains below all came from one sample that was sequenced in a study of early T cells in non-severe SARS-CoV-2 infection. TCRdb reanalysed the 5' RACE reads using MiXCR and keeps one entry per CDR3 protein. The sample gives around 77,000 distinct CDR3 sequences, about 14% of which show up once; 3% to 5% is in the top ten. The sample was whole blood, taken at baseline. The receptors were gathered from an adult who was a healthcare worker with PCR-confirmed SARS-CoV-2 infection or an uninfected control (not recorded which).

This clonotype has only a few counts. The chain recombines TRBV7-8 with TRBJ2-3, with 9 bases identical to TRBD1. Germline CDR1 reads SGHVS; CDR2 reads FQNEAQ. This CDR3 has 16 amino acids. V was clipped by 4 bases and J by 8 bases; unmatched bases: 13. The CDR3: CASSSGQGFPGGTQYF. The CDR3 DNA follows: TGTGCCAGCAGCTCGGGACAGGGCTTTCCGGGGGGTACGCAGTATTTT.

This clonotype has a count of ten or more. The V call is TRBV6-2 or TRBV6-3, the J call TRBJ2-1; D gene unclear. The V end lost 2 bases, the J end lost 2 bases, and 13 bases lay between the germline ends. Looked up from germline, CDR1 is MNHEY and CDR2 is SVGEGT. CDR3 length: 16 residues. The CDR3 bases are TGTGCCAGCAGTTACAGGTCAGGAGAGCCCTACAATGAGCAGTTCTTC. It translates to CASSYRSGEPYNEQFF.

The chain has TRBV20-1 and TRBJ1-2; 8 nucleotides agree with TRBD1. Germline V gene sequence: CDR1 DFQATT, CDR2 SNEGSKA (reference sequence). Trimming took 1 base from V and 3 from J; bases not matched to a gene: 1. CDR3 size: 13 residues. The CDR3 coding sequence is TGCAGTGCTAGAGGGACAGGGCACTATGGCTACACCTTC. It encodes CSARGTGHYGYTF.

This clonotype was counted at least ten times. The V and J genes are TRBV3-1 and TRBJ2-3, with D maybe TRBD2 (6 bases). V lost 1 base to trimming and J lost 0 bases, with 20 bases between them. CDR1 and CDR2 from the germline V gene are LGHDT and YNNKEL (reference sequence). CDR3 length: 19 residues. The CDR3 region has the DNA TGTGCCAGCAGCCAAGTTTCGACTAGAGGAGTTACTAGCACAGATACGCAGTATTTT. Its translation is CASSQVSTRGVTSTDTQYF.

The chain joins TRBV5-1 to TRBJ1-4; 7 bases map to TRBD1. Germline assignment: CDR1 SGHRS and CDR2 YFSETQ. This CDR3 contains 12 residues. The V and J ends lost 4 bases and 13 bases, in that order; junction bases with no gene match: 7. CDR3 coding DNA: TGCGCCAGCAGCCCCGACAGGGTGGGACTGTTTTTT. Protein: CASSPDRVGLFF.

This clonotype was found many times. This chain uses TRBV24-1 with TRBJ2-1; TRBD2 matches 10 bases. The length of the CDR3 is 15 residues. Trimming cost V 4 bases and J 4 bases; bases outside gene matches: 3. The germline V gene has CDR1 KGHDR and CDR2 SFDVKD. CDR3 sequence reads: CATSDGLAEYNEQFF. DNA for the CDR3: TGTGCCACCAGTGACGGACTAGCGGAATACAATGAGCAGTTCTTC.

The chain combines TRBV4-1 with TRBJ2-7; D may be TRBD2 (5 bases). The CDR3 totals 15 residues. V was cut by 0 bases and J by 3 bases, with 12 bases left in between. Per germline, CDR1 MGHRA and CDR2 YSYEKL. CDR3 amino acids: CASSQERRGNYEQYF. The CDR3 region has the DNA TGCGCCAGCAGCCAAGAGAGGCGAGGGAACTACGAGCAGTACTTC.

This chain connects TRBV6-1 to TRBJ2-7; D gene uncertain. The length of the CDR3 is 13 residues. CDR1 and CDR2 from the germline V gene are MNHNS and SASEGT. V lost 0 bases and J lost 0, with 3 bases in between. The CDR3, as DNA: TGTGCCAGCAGTGAAGCTGGCTCCTACGAGCAGTACTTC. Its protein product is CASSEAGSYEQYF.

In DNA, the CDR3 is TGTGCCAGCAGCGTACAGGGGGCCAGGGATTCACCCCTCCACTTT. Translation gives CASSVQGARDSPLHF. This rearrangement joins TRBV7-6 to TRBJ1-6; 9 nucleotides line up with TRBD1. This CDR3 region has 15 residues. V lost 5 bases, J lost 8 bases, and 7 bases stayed unmatched. Germline V gene lookup returns CDR1 SGHVS and CDR2 FNYEAQ.

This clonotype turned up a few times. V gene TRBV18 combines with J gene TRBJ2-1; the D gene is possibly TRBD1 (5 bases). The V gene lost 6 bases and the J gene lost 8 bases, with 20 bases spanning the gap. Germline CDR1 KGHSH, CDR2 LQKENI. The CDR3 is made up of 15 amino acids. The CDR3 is CASSPRALQGDEQFF. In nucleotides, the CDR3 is TGTGCCAGCTCGCCTCGGGCCCTCCAAGGGGATGAGCAGTTCTTC. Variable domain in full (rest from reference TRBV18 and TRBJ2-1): NAGVMQNPRHLVRRRGQEARLRCSPMKGHSHVYWYRQLPEEGLKFMVYLQKENIIDESGMPKERFSAEFPKEGPSILRIQQVVRGDSAAYFCASSPRALQGDEQFFGPGTRLTVL.

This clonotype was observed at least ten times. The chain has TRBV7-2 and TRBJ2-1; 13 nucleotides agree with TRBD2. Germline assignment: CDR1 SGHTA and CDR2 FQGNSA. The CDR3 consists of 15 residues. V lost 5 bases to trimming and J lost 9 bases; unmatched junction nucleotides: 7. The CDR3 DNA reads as TGTGCCAGCAGCCGATGGACTAGCGGGAGTTTTGAGCAGTTCTTC. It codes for CASSRWTSGSFEQFF.

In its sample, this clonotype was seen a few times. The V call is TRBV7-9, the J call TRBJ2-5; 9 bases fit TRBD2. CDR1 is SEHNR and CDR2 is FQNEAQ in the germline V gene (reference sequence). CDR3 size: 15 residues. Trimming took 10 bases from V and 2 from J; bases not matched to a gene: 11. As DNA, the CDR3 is TGTGCCACCCCTAAGGTGCTAGCGGGACAAGAGACCCAGTACTTC. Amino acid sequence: CATPKVLAGQETQYF.

The chain's CDR3 is CASSEQGNEKLFF. As DNA, the CDR3 is TGTGCCAGCTCAGAACAGGGGAATGAAAAACTGTTTTTT. V and J are TRBV18 and TRBJ1-4; 7 nucleotides line up with TRBD1. The V gene end was trimmed by 5 bases and the J gene end by 5 bases; junction bases not matched to a gene: 2. CDR3 length: 13 residues. The germline V gene has CDR1 KGHSH and CDR2 LQKENI.

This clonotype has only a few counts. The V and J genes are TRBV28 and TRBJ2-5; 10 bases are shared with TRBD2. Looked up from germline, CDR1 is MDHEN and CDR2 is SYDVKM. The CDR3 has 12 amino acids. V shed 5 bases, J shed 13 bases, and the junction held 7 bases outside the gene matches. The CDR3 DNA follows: TGTGCCAGCAGTCCAAGCGGGAGGGCCGGGTACTTC. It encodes CASSPSGRAGYF.

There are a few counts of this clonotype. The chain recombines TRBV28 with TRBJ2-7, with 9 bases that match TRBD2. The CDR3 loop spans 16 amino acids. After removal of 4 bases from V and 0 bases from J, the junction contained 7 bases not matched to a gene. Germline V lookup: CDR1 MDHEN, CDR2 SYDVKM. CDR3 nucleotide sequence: TGTGCCAGCAGTTCGTCAGCGGGAGGACACTCCTACGAGCAGTACTTC. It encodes CASSSSAGGHSYEQYF. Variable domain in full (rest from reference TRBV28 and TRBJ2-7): DVKVTQSSRYLVKRTGEKVFLECVQDMDHENMFWYRQDPGLGLRLIYFSYDVKMKEKGDIPEGYSVSREKKERFSLILESASTNQTSMYLCASSSSAGGHSYEQYFGPGTRLTVT.

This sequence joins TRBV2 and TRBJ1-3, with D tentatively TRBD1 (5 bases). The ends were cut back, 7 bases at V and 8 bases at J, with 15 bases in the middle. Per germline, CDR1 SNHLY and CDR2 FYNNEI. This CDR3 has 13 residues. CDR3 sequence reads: CASMGTRADTIYF. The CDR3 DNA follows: TGTGCCAGCATGGGGACCAGGGCAGACACCATATATTTT.

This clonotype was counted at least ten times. The CDR3 is CASSLAVASETQYF. The CDR3 bases are TGCGCCAGCAGCTTGGCGGTCGCTTCGGAGACCCAGTACTTC. The rearrangement joins TRBV5-1 to TRBJ2-5; D uncertain. Looked up from germline, CDR1 is SGHRS and CDR2 is YFSETQ. V shed 0 bases and J shed 5 bases, with 11 bases lying between them. This CDR3 region has 14 residues.

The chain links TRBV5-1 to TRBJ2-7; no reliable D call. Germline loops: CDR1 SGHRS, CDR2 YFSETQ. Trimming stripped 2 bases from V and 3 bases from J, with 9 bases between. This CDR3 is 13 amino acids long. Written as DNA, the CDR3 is TGCGCCAGCAGCTTCTCCCCCCGCTACGAGCAGTACTTC. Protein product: CASSFSPRYEQYF.

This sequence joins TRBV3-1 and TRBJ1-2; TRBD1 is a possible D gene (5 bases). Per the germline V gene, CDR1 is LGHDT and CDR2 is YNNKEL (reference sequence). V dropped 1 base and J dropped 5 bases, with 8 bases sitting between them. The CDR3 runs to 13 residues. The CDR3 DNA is TGTGCCAGCAGCCAAGCTCAGGGATATGGCTACACCTTC. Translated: CASSQAQGYGYTF.

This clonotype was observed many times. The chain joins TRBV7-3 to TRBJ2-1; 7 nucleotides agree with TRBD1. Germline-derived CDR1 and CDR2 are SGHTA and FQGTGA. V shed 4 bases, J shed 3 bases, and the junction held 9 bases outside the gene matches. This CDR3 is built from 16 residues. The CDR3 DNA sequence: TGTGCCAGCAGCTCTCTAGGGGGCGACGGCTACAATGAGCAGTTCTTC. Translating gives CASSSLGGDGYNEQFF.

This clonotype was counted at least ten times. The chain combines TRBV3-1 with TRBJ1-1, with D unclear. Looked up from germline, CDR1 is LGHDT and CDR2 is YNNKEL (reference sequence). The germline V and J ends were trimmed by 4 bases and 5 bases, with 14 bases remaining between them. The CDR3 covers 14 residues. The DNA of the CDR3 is TGTGCCAGCAGCCTCCACCGGGGTGGGACTGAAGCTTTCTTT. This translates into CASSLHRGGTEAFF.